This is a list of T cell receptor beta chains from one sample in a study of blood T cell repertoires in COVID-19. The protocol was immunoSEQ multiplex PCR, while the TCRdb copy is restricted to in-frame clones and leaves out a portion. The sample yields fewer than 45,000 clones, around four fifths seen once. What was sequenced was peripheral blood. The receptor set was obtained from a man in his sixties with acute or convalescent COVID-19. Each CDR3 is given with its conserved first and last residue. Fields, in order: V gene, clone size, J gene, D gene, CDR3 protein, CDR3 DNA. The D gene is left open where the match is weak. Expanded clones are given a class, and other clones once, few, many or no size at all.

TRBV11-2	.	TRBJ1-1	.	CASSLSYGRQLNTEAFF	TGTGCCAGCAGCTTATCCTACGGGCGACAGCTGAACACTGAAGCTTTCTTT
TRBV12-3/TRBV12-4	.	TRBJ2-3	TRBD1	CASRLTGADTQYF	TGTGCCAGCAGACTTACAGGGGCAGATACGCAGTATTTT
TRBV6-2/TRBV6-3	few	TRBJ2-2	.	CASSPWGRPNTGELFF	TGTGCCAGCAGTCCATGGGGGAGGCCGAACACCGGGGAGCTGTTTTTT
TRBV7-8	.	TRBJ2-5	TRBD2	CASSLKGFRTSGRRETQYF	TGTGCCAGCAGCTTAAAGGGCTTCAGGACTAGCGGGAGGCGAGAGACCCAGTACTTC
TRBV6-5	few	TRBJ1-1	.	CASSYSGGTEAFF	TGTGCCAGCAGTTACTCAGGGGGAACTGAAGCTTTCTTT
TRBV11-3	.	TRBJ2-2	.	CASSPQGGPYTGELFF	TGTGCCAGCAGCCCACAGGGAGGGCCGTACACCGGGGAGCTGTTTTTT
TRBV28	.	TRBJ1-2	TRBD1	CASSLQQGANYGYTF	TGTGCCAGCAGTTTGCAACAGGGGGCGAACTATGGCTACACCTTC
TRBV7-8	.	TRBJ1-4	.	CASSLDIGEREKLFF	TGTGCCAGCAGCTTAGATATTGGGGAGAGGGAAAAACTGTTTTTT
TRBV19	.	TRBJ2-1	.	CASSIEGPGGSNEQFF	TGTGCCAGTAGTATAGAAGGGCCAGGGGGGTCCAATGAGCAGTTCTTC
TRBV27	few	TRBJ2-6	.	CASSSYREPGANVLTF	TGTGCCAGCAGTTCATACAGGGAACCCGGGGCCAACGTCCTGACTTTC
TRBV19	.	TRBJ2-7	TRBD2	CASSIAEGSGIVAYEQYF	TGTGCCAGTAGTATCGCCGAGGGGAGCGGGATTGTCGCCTACGAGCAGTACTTC
TRBV5-1	.	TRBJ1-4	.	CASSFGQLNEKLFF	TGCGCCAGCAGCTTCGGACAGTTAAATGAAAAACTGTTTTTT
TRBV13	once	TRBJ1-2	.	CASSRTVLGGYTF	TGTGCCAGCAGCCGGACAGTCCTAGGTGGCTACACCTTC
TRBV5-1	.	TRBJ2-1	TRBD1	CASSLDRGTYNEQFF	TGCGCCAGCAGCCTGGACAGGGGAACCTACAATGAGCAGTTCTTC
TRBV10-3	.	TRBJ2-2	.	CATVRTETGELFF	TGTGCCACCGTGAGGACAGAAACCGGGGAGCTGTTTTTT
TRBV9	.	TRBJ1-3	.	CASSAVEAGNTIYF	TGTGCCAGCAGCGCAGTGGAGGCTGGAAACACCATATATTTT
TRBV28	.	TRBJ2-1	.	CASSLWVGGVHNEQFF	TGTGCCAGCAGTTTATGGGTTGGGGGCGTCCACAATGAGCAGTTCTTC
TRBV28	.	TRBJ2-7	TRBD1	CASLGQGRSSYEQYF	TGTGCCAGCTTGGGACAGGGGCGTTCTTCCTACGAGCAGTACTTC
TRBV27	.	TRBJ2-3	.	CASSYGSYTDTQYF	TGTGCCAGCAGTTATGGCAGTTACACAGATACGCAGTATTTT
TRBV6-1	few	TRBJ2-5	.	CASSEAGRTSVRETQYF	TGTGCCAGCAGTGAAGCAGGACGGACATCAGTAAGAGAGACCCAGTACTTC
TRBV5-4	once	TRBJ2-7	TRBD2	CASSSMTSAHYEQYF	TGTGCCAGCAGCTCCATGACTAGCGCCCACTACGAGCAGTACTTC
TRBV21-1	.	TRBJ1-3	.	CASSKENLHTIYF	TGTGCCAGCAGCAAGGAGAACCTACACACCATATATTTT
TRBV11-3	.	TRBJ1-2	TRBD1	CASSLAGTGATYGYTF	TGTGCCAGCAGCTTAGCTGGGACAGGGGCGACCTATGGCTACACCTTC
TRBV3-1/TRBV3-2	.	TRBJ2-4	TRBD2	CASSSGLAGDIQYF	TGTGCCAGCAGCTCCGGACTAGCGGGAGACATTCAGTACTTC
TRBV24-1	.	TRBJ2-2	.	CATSDFGGSNTGELFF	TGTGCCACCAGTGATTTTGGGGGGTCCAACACCGGGGAGCTGTTTTTT
TRBV2	few	TRBJ1-1	TRBD1	CASSVGQGAEAFF	TGTGCCAGCAGTGTAGGACAGGGGGCTGAAGCTTTCTTT
TRBV6-1	.	TRBJ1-1	.	CASSEVAWNTEAFF	TGTGCCAGCAGTGAAGTAGCCTGGAACACTGAAGCTTTCTTT
TRBV6-1	.	TRBJ1-4	TRBD1	CASRDSTGGYEKLFF	TGTGCCAGCAGGGACTCGACAGGGGGGTATGAAAAACTGTTTTTT
TRBV5-1	.	TRBJ1-2	TRBD1	CASSLQGAGAGYTF	TGCGCCAGCAGCTTACAGGGGGCTGGCGCTGGCTACACCTTC
TRBV28	few	TRBJ1-2	TRBD1	CASSQRAGGLYGYTF	TGTGCCAGCAGTCAAAGGGCAGGGGGCTTGTATGGCTACACCTTC
TRBV27	.	TRBJ1-5	.	CASSLSRLDNQPQHF	TGTGCCAGCAGTTTATCCAGGTTGGACAATCAGCCCCAGCATTTT
TRBV10-3	.	TRBJ2-1	.	CAISTSTPSYNEQFF	TGTGCCATCAGCACCTCGACACCTTCCTACAATGAGCAGTTCTTC
TRBV6-5	.	TRBJ2-1	.	CASSSTLDIYNEQFF	TGTGCCAGCAGCTCTACCTTGGACATCTACAATGAGCAGTTCTTC
TRBV18	.	TRBJ2-1	.	CASSPPTGRNEQFF	TGTGCCAGCTCACCACCGACAGGACGGAATGAGCAGTTCTTC
TRBV19	.	TRBJ2-1	.	CASSPRGLALAYNEQFF	TGTGCCAGTAGTCCAAGGGGGCTAGCGTTGGCCTACAATGAGCAGTTCTTC
TRBV28	.	TRBJ2-7	TRBD1	CASSLLTGEDYEQYF	TGTGCCAGCAGTTTATTGACAGGGGAGGACTACGAGCAGTACTTC
TRBV6-1	.	TRBJ2-7	TRBD1	CASSESGQYTEQYF	TGTGCCAGCAGTGAATCGGGACAGTATACCGAGCAGTACTTC
TRBV15	.	TRBJ1-6	TRBD1	CATSRDLDRRSPLHF	TGTGCCACCAGCAGAGATTTGGACAGGAGGTCACCCCTCCACTTT
TRBV3-1/TRBV3-2	.	TRBJ2-3	.	CASSPDRGQTLLAGTTDTQYF	TGTGCCAGCAGCCCGGACAGGGGGCAAACCTTACTAGCGGGGACCACAGATACGCAGTATTTT
TRBV6-5	.	TRBJ2-3	.	CASSLGPVTDTQYF	TGTGCCAGCAGTCTGGGCCCGGTGACAGATACGCAGTATTTT
TRBV7-2	.	TRBJ1-5	.	CASSHDNSNQPQHF	TGTGCCAGCAGCCATGACAATAGCAATCAGCCCCAGCATTTT
TRBV7-9	.	TRBJ1-1	.	CASSLLAENTEAFF	TGTGCCAGCAGCTTACTTGCAGAGAACACTGAAGCTTTCTTT
TRBV19	.	TRBJ2-3	TRBD1	CASSPGQGPDTQYF	TGTGCCAGTAGTCCCGGACAGGGGCCAGATACGCAGTATTTT
TRBV5-1	.	TRBJ2-5	.	CASSLMTAGETQYF	TGCGCCAGCAGCTTGATGACCGCAGGGGAGACCCAGTACTTC
TRBV19	.	TRBJ1-5	TRBD1	CASSTDRGQPQHF	TGTGCCAGTAGTACGGACAGGGGACAGCCCCAGCATTTT
TRBV14	.	TRBJ1-1	.	CASSQGGYRAAEAFF	TGTGCCAGCAGCCAAGGGGGTTACAGGGCAGCTGAAGCTTTCTTT
TRBV11-3	.	TRBJ1-2	.	CASSPQQGYGYTF	TGTGCCAGCAGCCCACAACAGGGCTATGGCTACACCTTC
TRBV19	.	TRBJ2-7	.	CASSAGSYEQYF	TGTGCCAGTAGTGCAGGTTCTTACGAGCAGTACTTC
TRBV29-1	few	TRBJ2-7	TRBD1	CSVDRTGTYEQYF	TGCAGCGTTGATCGGACAGGAACCTACGAGCAGTACTTC
TRBV21-1	few	TRBJ1-5	.	CASSTAHRGQPQHF	TGTGCCAGCAGCACGGCCCACAGGGGTCAGCCCCAGCATTTT
TRBV6-5	.	TRBJ2-2	TRBD2	CASSPASGVTGELFF	TGTGCCAGCAGCCCCGCTAGCGGGGTCACCGGGGAGCTGTTTTTT
TRBV12-5	.	TRBJ2-3	.	CASGFTGTDTQYF	TGTGCTAGTGGTTTTACAGGGACAGATACGCAGTATTTT
TRBV6-2/TRBV6-3	.	TRBJ2-5	TRBD1	CASSYVMGQTQETQYF	TGTGCCAGCAGTTACGTGATGGGACAGACACAAGAGACCCAGTACTTC
TRBV4-2	once	TRBJ1-5	.	CASIMGGAHQPQHF	TGTGCCAGCATCATGGGGGGGGCCCATCAGCCCCAGCATTTT